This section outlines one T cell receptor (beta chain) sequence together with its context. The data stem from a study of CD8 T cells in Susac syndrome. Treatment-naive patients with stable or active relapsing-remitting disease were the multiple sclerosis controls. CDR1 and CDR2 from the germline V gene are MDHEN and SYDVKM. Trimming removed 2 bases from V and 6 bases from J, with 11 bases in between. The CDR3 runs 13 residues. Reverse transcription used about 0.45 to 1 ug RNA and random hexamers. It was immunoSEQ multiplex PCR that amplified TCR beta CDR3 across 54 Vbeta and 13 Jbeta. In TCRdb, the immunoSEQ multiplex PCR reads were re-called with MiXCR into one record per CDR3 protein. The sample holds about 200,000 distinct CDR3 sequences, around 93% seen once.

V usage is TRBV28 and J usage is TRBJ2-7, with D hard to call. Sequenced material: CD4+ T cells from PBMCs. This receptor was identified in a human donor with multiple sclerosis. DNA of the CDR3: TGTGCCAGCAGTTTAGAAGGCGAAGGCGAGCAGTACTTC. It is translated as CASSLEGEGEQYF. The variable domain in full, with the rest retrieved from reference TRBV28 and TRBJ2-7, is DVKVTQSSRYLVKRTGEKVFLECVQDMDHENMFWYRQDPGLGLRLIYFSYDVKMKEKGDIPEGYSVSREKKERFSLILESASTNQTSMYLCASSLEGEGEQYFGPGTRLTVT.